These 30 T cell receptor beta chains were all obtained from the same sample, sequenced in a study of T cell repertoires and HLA-DP antigens. The data were produced by immunoSEQ multiplex PCR, yet TCRdb's version contains in-frame clones alone and is incomplete. The sample yields over 100,000 clones, over 90% seen once. These receptors' targets are unknown. The sample taken for sequencing was CD4+ T cells from PBMCs. The receptors originated from a woman between 18 and 29 years old in good health and CMV-seronegative.

This clone was observed a handful of times. The chain recombines TRBV25-1 with TRBJ1-6; D gene uncertain. The CDR3 totals 16 residues. Germline CDR1 and CDR2: MGHDK and SYGVNS. V gave up 2 bases and J gave up 0 bases, with 8 bases separating them. The CDR3 DNA sequence: TGTGCCAGCAGTGAAGACACCAGCTCCTATAATTCACCCCTCCACTTT. Its translation is CASSEDTSSYNSPLHF. The full variable domain, its missing parts supplied by reference TRBV25-1 and TRBJ1-6, is EADIYQTPRYLVIGTGKKITLECSQTMGHDKMYWYQQDPGMELHLIHYSYGVNSTEKGDLSSESTVSRIRTEHFPLTLESARPSHTSQYLCASSEDTSSYNSPLHFGNGTRLTVT.

V usage is TRBV18 and J usage is TRBJ1-1; D uncertain. This CDR3 region has 14 residues. CDR1 and CDR2 (germline): KGHSH, LQKENI. V was trimmed by 5 bases and J by 6 bases, leaving 16 bases between them. The CDR3 reads CASSTVQGLSEAFF. As DNA, the CDR3 is TGTGCCAGCTCAACAGTTCAAGGACTCTCTGAAGCTTTCTTT.

The chain couples TRBV4-2 to TRBJ1-5; no firm D call. The germline V gene has CDR1 LGHNA and CDR2 YNFKEQ. V lost 0 bases, J lost 2 bases, and 8 bases lay in between. CDR3 length: 15 amino acids. The DNA for the CDR3 is TGTGCCAGCAGCCAAGATTGGCAGGGCAATCAGCCCCAGCATTTT. Protein sequence: CASSQDWQGNQPQHF.

This clone appeared a single time. The J gene is TRBJ2-2, the V gene TRBV7-3; D remains unclear. V lost 1 base and J 0 bases, leaving 3 bases between the germline ends. Germline V gene data show CDR1 as SGHTA and CDR2 as FQGTGA. The CDR3 consists of 14 residues. The DNA for the CDR3 is TGTGCCAGCAGCTTAATGTCGAACACCGGGGAGCTGTTTTTT. This translates into CASSLMSNTGELFF.

The rearrangement links TRBV10-3 to TRBJ2-3, with D unresolved. CDR3 length: 14 amino acids. Germline values: CDR1 ENHRY, CDR2 SYGVKD. Between the trimmed V and J ends, which lost 6 bases and 0 bases, there was a span of 10 bases. CDR3 residues: CAIRVSPSTDTQYF. The CDR3 region has the DNA TGTGCCATCAGGGTTAGCCCTAGCACAGATACGCAGTATTTT.

This sequence joins TRBV5-1 and TRBJ2-4; 7 bases match TRBD1. After removal of 0 bases from V and 5 bases from J, the junction contained 5 bases not matched to a gene. This CDR3 contains 15 residues. Germline CDR1 and CDR2: SGHRS and YFSETQ. For the CDR3, the DNA is TGCGCCAGCAGCTTGGCTGGGGACAGTGAAAACATTCAGTACTTC. The encoded protein is CASSLAGDSENIQYF.

This sequence joins TRBV2 and TRBJ1-2; 12 bases line up with TRBD1. V was clipped by 7 bases and J by 3 bases; unmatched bases: 9. CDR3 length: 16 residues. Germline V gene lookup returns CDR1 SNHLY and CDR2 FYNNEI. As DNA, the CDR3 is TGTGCCAGCATCCGGGACAGGGGGCGCGGGGACTATGGCTACACCTTC. Translated: CASIRDRGRGDYGYTF.

The V gene is TRBV7-8, the J gene TRBJ2-5; 8 bases are a match to TRBD2. Germline V gene data show CDR1 as SGHVS and CDR2 as FQNEAQ. The CDR3 totals 16 residues. V shed 4 bases, J shed 5 bases, and the junction held 12 bases outside the gene matches. CDR3 sequence reads: CASSSTSGTGWETQYF. CDR3 DNA sequence: TGTGCCAGCAGCTCTACTAGCGGTACGGGTTGGGAGACCCAGTACTTC.

V is TRBV27 and J is TRBJ2-4; no definite D call. The germline V gene has CDR1 MNHEY and CDR2 SMNVEV (reference sequence). The length of the CDR3 is 16 residues. The V end lost 2 bases, the J end lost 0 bases, and 11 bases lay between the germline ends. The CDR3 loop is CASSLGLPLAKNIQYF. The CDR3 coding sequence is TGTGCCAGCAGTTTAGGGCTTCCACTAGCCAAAAACATTCAGTACTTC.

The chain joins TRBV7-6 to TRBJ1-6, with TRBD1 matching 10 bases. This CDR3 region has 15 residues. Germline CDR1 is SGHVS and CDR2 is FNYEAQ. Trimming cost V 5 bases and J 9 bases; bases outside gene matches: 7. The CDR3 protein is CASSADRGLGSPLHF. The CDR3 nucleotides read TGTGCCAGCAGCGCCGACAGGGGGCTAGGTTCACCCCTCCACTTT. Full variable domain (rest looked up from reference TRBV7-6 and TRBJ1-6): GAGVSQSPRYKVTKRGQDVALRCDPISGHVSLYWYRQALGQGPEFLTYFNYEAQQDKSGLPNDRFSAERPEGSISTLTIQRTEQRDSAMYRCASSADRGLGSPLHFGNGTRLTVT.

CDR3: CASSPQVGANGYTF. The CDR3 region has the DNA TGTGCCAGCAGCCCCCAGGTGGGGGCAAATGGCTACACCTTC. The chain has TRBV7-9 and TRBJ1-2; TRBD1 is a possible D gene (6 bases). The CDR3 is 14 residues long. The V gene's germline CDR1 is SEHNR and CDR2 FQNEAQ (reference sequence). V lost 5 bases, J lost 6 bases, and 16 bases lay in between. Full variable domain (rest looked up from reference TRBV7-9 and TRBJ1-2): DTGVSQNPRHKITKRGQNVTFRCDPISEHNRLYWYRQTLGQGPEFLTYFQNEAQLEKSRLLSDRFSAERPKGSFSTLEIQRTEQGDSAMYLCASSPQVGANGYTFGSGTRLTVV.

This chain links TRBV7-2 with TRBJ2-3, with TRBD1 matching over 8 bases. The CDR3 covers 17 residues. The trim removed 0 bases at V and 1 base at J, leaving 6 bases unmatched. The V gene's germline CDR1 is SGHTA and CDR2 FQGNSA. CDR3 coding DNA: TGTGCCAGCAGCTTAGCACCGGGACAGGTCCGCACAGATACGCAGTATTTT. Translation: CASSLAPGQVRTDTQYF.

The CDR3, as DNA: TGCGCCAGCAGCTTCGGGACAGTGAACACTGAAGCTTTCTTT. This sequence encodes CASSFGTVNTEAFF. The chain has TRBV5-1 and TRBJ1-1; 7 bases line up with TRBD1. The germline V gene encodes CDR1 SGHRS and CDR2 YFSETQ. The CDR3 is 14 amino acids. V shed 2 bases and J 0 bases; nucleotides not matched to a gene: 1.

The chain combines TRBV10-2 with TRBJ1-3; D unresolved. The length of the CDR3 is 13 residues. Germline values: CDR1 WSHSY, CDR2 SAAADI. The V gene lost 6 bases and the J gene lost 0 bases, with 6 bases spanning the gap. For the CDR3, the DNA is TGCGCCAGCAGATCTAACTCTGGAAACACCATATATTTT. Its translation: CASRSNSGNTIYF.

CDR3 bases: TGTGCCAGCTCACTGACAGGGGTCGAGCAGTACGTC. Its translation is CASSLTGVEQYV. The V call is TRBV18, the J call TRBJ2-7; 8 nucleotides agree with TRBD1. Germline V lookup: CDR1 KGHSH, CDR2 LQKENI. The CDR3 is 12 amino acids. V shed 4 bases, J shed 6 bases, and the junction held 2 bases outside the gene matches.

The chain carries TRBV6-1 and TRBJ2-3; 9 bases fit TRBD2. V was clipped by 1 base and J by 4 bases; unmatched bases: 12. Germline-derived CDR1 and CDR2 are MNHNS and SASEGT. CDR3 length equals 18 residues. The CDR3 here is CASSEEDSGGPEADTQYF. CDR3 bases: TGTGCCAGCAGTGAAGAAGATAGCGGGGGACCGGAGGCAGATACGCAGTATTTT.

The chain's CDR3 is CASSPLYRGEPYEQYF. As DNA, the CDR3 is TGTGCCAGCTCACCACTCTACAGGGGCGAACCCTACGAGCAGTACTTC. The chain carries TRBV18 and TRBJ2-7; 7 bases map to TRBD1. The CDR3 totals 16 residues. Germline values: CDR1 KGHSH, CDR2 LQKENI. The trim removed 1 base at V and 2 bases at J, leaving 8 bases unmatched.

The gene calls are TRBV5-1 and TRBJ1-1; D gene uncertain. CDR1 is SGHRS, CDR2 YFSETQ, per germline. This CDR3 region has 13 residues. V was trimmed by 0 bases and J by 7 bases, leaving 10 bases between them. CDR3 in DNA: TGCGCCAGCAGCTTGGCCGAGACTTATGAAGCTTTCTTT. Amino acids: CASSLAETYEAFF. The whole variable domain, filled in from reference TRBV5-1 and TRBJ1-1, reads KAGVTQTPRYLIKTRGQQVTLSCSPISGHRSVSWYQQTPGQGLQFLFEYFSETQRNKGNFPGRFSGRQFSNSRSEMNVSTLELGDSALYLCASSLAETYEAFFGQGTRLTVV.

The chain recombines TRBV19 with TRBJ2-1; D might be TRBD2 (6 bases). In germline, CDR1 is LNHDA, CDR2 SQIVND (reference sequence). V was cut by 0 bases and J by 1 base, with 13 bases left in between. The CDR3 has 17 amino acids. The CDR3 protein is CASSIEGLANSYNEQFF. The CDR3 DNA reads TGTGCCAGTAGTATAGAAGGTCTAGCGAATTCCTACAATGAGCAGTTCTTC.

The rearrangement uses TRBV7-9 and TRBJ2-1, with TRBD2 identical over 8 bases. The CDR3 is 14 residues long. V shed 5 bases and J 7 bases; nucleotides not matched to a gene: 7. Germline assignment: CDR1 SEHNR and CDR2 FQNEAQ (reference sequence). Here the CDR3 reads CASSQGLVLNEQFF. Written as DNA, the CDR3 is TGTGCCAGCAGCCAGGGACTAGTTCTTAATGAGCAGTTCTTC. Complete variable domain (other parts from reference TRBV7-9 and TRBJ2-1): DTGVSQNPRHKITKRGQNVTFRCDPISEHNRLYWYRQTLGQGPEFLTYFQNEAQLEKSRLLSDRFSAERPKGSFSTLEIQRTEQGDSAMYLCASSQGLVLNEQFFGPGTRLTVL.

The chain recombines TRBV11-3 with TRBJ2-1; no clear D. The CDR3 contains 13 residues. CDR1 and CDR2 (germline): SGHNT, YENEEA. V lost 3 bases to trimming and J lost 5 bases, with 8 bases between them. As DNA, the CDR3 is TGTGCCAGCAGCTTGGCTAACGACAATGAGCAGTTCTTC. This sequence encodes CASSLANDNEQFF.

This clone was recorded only once. The rearrangement joins TRBV18 to TRBJ2-1; TRBD1 might be the D (8 bases). The germline V gene encodes CDR1 KGHSH and CDR2 LQKENI. This CDR3 has 13 residues. Trimming pared 4 bases from V and 10 bases from J, leaving 14 bases between. The CDR3 spells CASSRNRGGEQFF. In DNA, the CDR3 is TGTGCCAGCTCACGAAACAGGGGGGGAGAGCAGTTCTTC.

The V gene is TRBV18, the J gene TRBJ2-1, with 12 bases that match TRBD2. Per the germline V gene, CDR1 is KGHSH and CDR2 is LQKENI. The CDR3 loop spans 17 amino acids. J gave up 5 bases and V 0 bases, and 5 bases lay outside the gene matches. CDR3 residues: CASSPPPSGRADNEQFF. The CDR3, as DNA: TGTGCCAGCTCACCACCGCCTAGCGGGAGGGCCGACAATGAGCAGTTCTTC.

The chain couples TRBV7-8 to TRBJ1-1; TRBD1 is a possible D gene (6 bases). The CDR3 loop spans 15 amino acids. Germline assignment: CDR1 SGHVS and CDR2 FQNEAQ. V was trimmed by 2 bases and J by 0 bases, leaving 10 bases between them. For the CDR3, the DNA is TGTGCCAGCAGCTTAAGGGGACAAATGAACACTGAAGCTTTCTTT. Translating it yields CASSLRGQMNTEAFF. The variable domain in full, with the rest retrieved from reference TRBV7-8 and TRBJ1-1, is GAGVSQSPRYKVAKRGQDVALRCDPISGHVSLFWYQQALGQGPEFLTYFQNEAQLDKSGLPSDRFFAERPEGSVSTLKIQRTQQEDSAVYLCASSLRGQMNTEAFFGQGTRLTVV.

This chain uses TRBV11-3 with TRBJ1-1, with D unresolved. The CDR3 is 13 amino acids. Germline V gives CDR1 SGHNT, CDR2 YENEEA. V gave up 2 bases and J gave up 2 bases, with 6 bases separating them. In DNA, the CDR3 is TGTGCCAGCAGCTTATTGGGAAACACTGAAGCTTTCTTT. This gives the protein CASSLLGNTEAFF.

The chain has TRBV27 and TRBJ1-6; a weak D match, TRBD1 (6 bases). This CDR3 is 15 amino acids long. Germline V gene data show CDR1 as MNHEY and CDR2 as SMNVEV (reference sequence). The V and J ends lost 5 bases and 5 bases respectively, with 13 bases between them. The CDR3 sequence is CASSLGQTHNSPLHF. The CDR3 DNA sequence: TGTGCCAGCAGTCTTGGACAGACACATAATTCACCCCTCCACTTT.

The chain employs TRBV5-6 and TRBJ2-7; tentatively, D is TRBD1 (5 bases). Germline V gene sequence: CDR1 SGHDT, CDR2 YYEEEE. The CDR3 consists of 15 residues. V was shortened by 3 bases and J by 2 bases, with 15 bases between the two germline ends. The CDR3 sequence: CASSSPDIATYEQYF. The DNA for the CDR3 is TGTGCCAGCAGCTCCCCGGACATCGCCACCTACGAGCAGTACTTC.

V and J are TRBV10-3 and TRBJ2-7; 10 nucleotides match TRBD2. Germline V gives CDR1 ENHRY, CDR2 SYGVKD. With 0 bases clipped from V and 6 bases from J, the junction kept 5 bases outside the gene matches. This CDR3 comprises 15 residues. CDR3 sequence reads: CAISESALAGSEQYF. As DNA, the CDR3 is TGTGCCATCAGTGAGTCTGCACTAGCGGGGAGCGAGCAGTACTTC.

The chain carries TRBV13 and TRBJ2-1, with D possibly being TRBD1 (5 bases). V was trimmed by 1 base and J by 7 bases, leaving 23 bases between them. There are 18 residues in the CDR3. Germline CDR1 PRHDT, CDR2 FYEKMQ (reference sequence). The CDR3 reads CASSLAASATGIRNEQFF. The CDR3 DNA sequence: TGTGCCAGCAGCTTAGCCGCTTCCGCAACAGGTATCCGGAATGAGCAGTTCTTC.

V and J are TRBV12-5 and TRBJ2-3; no clear D gene. This CDR3 region has 14 residues. V lost 2 bases to trimming and J lost 1 base, with 7 bases between them. Germline lookup yields CDR1 LGHNT and CDR2 FRNRAP. The CDR3 spells CASGLRSGTDTQYF. CDR3 coding DNA: TGTGCTAGTGGTTTGAGGTCGGGCACAGATACGCAGTATTTT.